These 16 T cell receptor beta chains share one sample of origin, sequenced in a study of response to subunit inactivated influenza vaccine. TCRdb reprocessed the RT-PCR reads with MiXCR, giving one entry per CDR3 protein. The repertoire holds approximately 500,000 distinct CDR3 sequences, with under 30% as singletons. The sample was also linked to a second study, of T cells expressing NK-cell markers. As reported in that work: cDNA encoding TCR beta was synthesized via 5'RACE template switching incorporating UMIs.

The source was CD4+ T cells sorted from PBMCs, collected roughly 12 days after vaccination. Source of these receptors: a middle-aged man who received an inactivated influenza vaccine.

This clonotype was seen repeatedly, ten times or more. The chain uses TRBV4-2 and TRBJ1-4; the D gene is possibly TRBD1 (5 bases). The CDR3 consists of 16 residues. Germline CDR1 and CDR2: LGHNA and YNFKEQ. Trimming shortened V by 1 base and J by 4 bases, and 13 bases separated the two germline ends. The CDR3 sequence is CASSQVVGRSNEKLFF. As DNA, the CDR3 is TGTGCCAGCAGCCAAGTTGTGGGGCGGAGTAATGAAAAACTGTTTTTT.

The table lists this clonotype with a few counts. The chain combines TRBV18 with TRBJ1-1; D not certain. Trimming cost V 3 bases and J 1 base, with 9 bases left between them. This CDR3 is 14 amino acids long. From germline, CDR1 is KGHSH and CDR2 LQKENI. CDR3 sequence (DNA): TGTGCCAGCTCACCCTTATCCGGGAACACTGAAGCTTTCTTT. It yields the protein CASSPLSGNTEAFF.

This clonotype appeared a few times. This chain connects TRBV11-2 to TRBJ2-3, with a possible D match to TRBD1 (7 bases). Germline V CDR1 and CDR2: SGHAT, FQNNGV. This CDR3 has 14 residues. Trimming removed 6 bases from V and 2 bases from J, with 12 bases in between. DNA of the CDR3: TGTGCCAGCAGGCGGGACAGAACCACAGATACGCAGTATTTT. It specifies CASRRDRTTDTQYF.

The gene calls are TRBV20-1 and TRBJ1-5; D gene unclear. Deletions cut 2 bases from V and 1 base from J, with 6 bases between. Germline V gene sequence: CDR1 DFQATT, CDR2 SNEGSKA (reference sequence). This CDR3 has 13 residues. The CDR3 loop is CSARRGSNQPQHF. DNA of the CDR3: TGCAGTGCTAGAAGAGGGAGCAATCAGCCCCAGCATTTT.

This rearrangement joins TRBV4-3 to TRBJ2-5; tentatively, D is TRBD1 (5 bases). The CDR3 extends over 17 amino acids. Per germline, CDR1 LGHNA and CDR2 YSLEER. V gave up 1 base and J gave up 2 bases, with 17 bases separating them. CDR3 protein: CASSQGYGTNRQETQYF. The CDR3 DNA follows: TGCGCCAGCAGCCAAGGATATGGCACTAACAGGCAAGAGACCCAGTACTTC.

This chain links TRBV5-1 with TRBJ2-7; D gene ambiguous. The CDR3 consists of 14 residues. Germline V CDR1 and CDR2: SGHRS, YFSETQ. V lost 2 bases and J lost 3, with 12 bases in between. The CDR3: CASSLNGEGYEQYF. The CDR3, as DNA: TGCGCCAGCAGCTTAAATGGGGAAGGCTACGAGCAGTACTTC.

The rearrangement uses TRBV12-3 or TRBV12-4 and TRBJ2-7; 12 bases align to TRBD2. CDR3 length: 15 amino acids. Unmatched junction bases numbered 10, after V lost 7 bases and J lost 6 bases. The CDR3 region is CASKPTSGGSGEQYF. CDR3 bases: TGTGCCAGCAAACCGACTAGCGGGGGATCGGGCGAGCAGTACTTC.

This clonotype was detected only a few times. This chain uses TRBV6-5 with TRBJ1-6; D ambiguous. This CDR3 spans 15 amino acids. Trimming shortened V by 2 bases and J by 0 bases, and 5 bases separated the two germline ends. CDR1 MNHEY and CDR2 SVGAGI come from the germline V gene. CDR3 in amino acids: CASSYRTSYNSPLHF. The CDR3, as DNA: TGTGCCAGCAGTTACAGGACCTCCTATAATTCACCCCTCCACTTT.

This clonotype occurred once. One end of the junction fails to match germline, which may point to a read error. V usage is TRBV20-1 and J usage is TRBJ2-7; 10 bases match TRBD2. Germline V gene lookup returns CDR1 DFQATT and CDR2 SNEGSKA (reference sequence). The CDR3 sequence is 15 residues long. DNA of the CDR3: TGCGGTGCTACGACCGGGACTAGCGTTTCCTACGAGCAGTACTTC. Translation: CGATTGTSVSYEQYF.

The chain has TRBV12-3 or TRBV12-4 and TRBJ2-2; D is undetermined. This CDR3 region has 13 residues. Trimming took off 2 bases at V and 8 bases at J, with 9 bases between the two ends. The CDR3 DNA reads TGTGCCAGCAGTTTATACAATTCGGGGGAGCTGTTTTTT. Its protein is CASSLYNSGELFF.

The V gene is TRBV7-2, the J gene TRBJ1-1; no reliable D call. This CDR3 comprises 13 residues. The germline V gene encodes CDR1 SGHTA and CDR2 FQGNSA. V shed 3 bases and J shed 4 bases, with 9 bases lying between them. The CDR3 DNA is TGTGCCAGCAGCTTGAAGCTACTCACTGAAGCTTTCTTT. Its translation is CASSLKLLTEAFF.

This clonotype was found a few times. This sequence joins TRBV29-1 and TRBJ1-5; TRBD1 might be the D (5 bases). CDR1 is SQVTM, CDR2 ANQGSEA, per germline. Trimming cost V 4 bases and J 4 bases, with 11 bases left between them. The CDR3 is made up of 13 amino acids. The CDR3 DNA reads TGCAGCGTTGTGGAGGGGCTTAATCAGCCCCAGCATTTT. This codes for CSVVEGLNQPQHF.

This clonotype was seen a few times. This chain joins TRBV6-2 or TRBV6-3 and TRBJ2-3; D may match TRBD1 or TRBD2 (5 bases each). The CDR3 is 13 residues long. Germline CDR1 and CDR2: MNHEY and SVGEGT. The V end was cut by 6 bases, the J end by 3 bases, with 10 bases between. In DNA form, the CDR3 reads TGTGCCAGCAGACGGGACCAAACAGATACGCAGTATTTT. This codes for CASRRDQTDTQYF.

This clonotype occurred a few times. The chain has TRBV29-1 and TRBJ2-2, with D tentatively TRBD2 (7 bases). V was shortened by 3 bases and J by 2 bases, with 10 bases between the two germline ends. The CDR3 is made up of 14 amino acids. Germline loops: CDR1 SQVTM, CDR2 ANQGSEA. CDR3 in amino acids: CSVERGGNTGELFF. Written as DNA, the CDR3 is TGCAGCGTTGAGAGGGGGGGCAACACCGGGGAGCTGTTTTTT.

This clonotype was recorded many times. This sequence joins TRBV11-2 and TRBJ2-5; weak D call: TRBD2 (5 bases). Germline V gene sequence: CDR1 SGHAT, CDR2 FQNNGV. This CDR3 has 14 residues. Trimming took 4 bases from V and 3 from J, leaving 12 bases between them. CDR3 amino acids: CASSSGLAKETQYF. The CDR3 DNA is TGTGCCAGCAGCTCTGGACTTGCGAAAGAGACCCAGTACTTC.

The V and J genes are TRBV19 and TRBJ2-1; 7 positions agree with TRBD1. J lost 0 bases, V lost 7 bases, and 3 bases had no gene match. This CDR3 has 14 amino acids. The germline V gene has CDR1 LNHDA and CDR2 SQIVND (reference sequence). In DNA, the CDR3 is TGTGCCAGTAATCGACAGGGCTCCTACAATGAGCAGTTCTTC. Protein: CASNRQGSYNEQFF.